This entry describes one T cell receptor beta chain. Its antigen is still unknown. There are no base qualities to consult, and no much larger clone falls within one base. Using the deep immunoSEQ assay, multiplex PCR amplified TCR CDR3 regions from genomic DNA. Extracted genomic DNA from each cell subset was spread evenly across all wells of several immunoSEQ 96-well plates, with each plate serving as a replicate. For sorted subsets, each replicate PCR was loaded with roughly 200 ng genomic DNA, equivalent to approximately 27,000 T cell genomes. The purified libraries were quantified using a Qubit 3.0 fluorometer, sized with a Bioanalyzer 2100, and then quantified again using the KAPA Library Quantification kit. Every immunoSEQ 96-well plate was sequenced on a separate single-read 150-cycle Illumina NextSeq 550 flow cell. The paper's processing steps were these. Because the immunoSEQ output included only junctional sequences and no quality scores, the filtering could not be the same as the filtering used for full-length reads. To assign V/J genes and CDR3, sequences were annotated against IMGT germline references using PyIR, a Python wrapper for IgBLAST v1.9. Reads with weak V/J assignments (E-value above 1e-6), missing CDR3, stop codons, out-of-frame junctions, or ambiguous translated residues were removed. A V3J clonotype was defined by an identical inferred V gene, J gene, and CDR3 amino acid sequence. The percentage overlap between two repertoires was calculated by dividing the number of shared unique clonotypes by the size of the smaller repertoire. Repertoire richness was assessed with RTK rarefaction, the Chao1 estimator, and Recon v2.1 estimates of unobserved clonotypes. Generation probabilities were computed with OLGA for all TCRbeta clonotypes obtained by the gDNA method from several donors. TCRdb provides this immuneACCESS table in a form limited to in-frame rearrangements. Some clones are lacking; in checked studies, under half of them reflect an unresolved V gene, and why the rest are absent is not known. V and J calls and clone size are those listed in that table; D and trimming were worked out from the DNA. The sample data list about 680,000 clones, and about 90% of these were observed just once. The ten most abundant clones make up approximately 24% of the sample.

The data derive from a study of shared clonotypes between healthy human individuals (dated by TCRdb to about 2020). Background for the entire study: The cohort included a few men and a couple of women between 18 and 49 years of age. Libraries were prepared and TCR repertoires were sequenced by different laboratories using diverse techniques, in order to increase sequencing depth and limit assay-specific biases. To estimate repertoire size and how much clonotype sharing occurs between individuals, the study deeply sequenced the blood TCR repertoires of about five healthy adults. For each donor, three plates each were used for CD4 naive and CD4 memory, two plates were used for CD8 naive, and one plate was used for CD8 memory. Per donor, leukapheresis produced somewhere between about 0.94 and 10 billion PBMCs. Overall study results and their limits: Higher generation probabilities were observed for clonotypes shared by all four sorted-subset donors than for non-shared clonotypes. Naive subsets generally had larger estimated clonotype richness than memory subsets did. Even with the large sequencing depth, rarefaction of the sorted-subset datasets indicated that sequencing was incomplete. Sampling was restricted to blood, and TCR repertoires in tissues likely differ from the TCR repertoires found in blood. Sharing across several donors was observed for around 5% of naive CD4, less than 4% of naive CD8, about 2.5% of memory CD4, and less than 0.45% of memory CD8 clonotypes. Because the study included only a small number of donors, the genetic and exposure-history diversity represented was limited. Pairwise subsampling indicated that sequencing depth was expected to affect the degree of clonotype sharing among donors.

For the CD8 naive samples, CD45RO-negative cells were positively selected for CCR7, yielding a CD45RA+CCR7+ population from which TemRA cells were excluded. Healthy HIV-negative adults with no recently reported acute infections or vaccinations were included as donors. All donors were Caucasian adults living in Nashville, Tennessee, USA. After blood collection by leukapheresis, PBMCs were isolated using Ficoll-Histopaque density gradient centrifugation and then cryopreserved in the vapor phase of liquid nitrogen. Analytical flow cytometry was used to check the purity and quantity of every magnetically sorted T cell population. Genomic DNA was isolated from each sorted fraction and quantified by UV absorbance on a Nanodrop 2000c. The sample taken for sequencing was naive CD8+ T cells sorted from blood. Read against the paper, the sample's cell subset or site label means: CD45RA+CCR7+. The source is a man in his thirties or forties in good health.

The CDR3: CASSPPTDSYEQYF. The nucleotides read TGTGCCAGCAGCCCGCCGACAGATTCCTACGAGCAGTACTTC. The chain joins TRBV9 to TRBJ2-7; the D region possibly corresponds to TRBD1 (5 bases align). As encoded in the germline V gene, CDR1 is SGDLS while CDR2 is YYNGEE. The V end loses 4 bases and the J end loses 1 base, and a stretch of 12 bases separates them. The CDR3 measures 14 amino acids from cysteine to phenylalanine. Left in the record is the CDR3 DNA by itself, 42 bases read in frame from the first base. With the portions outside the CDR3 filled from the reference TRBV9 and TRBJ2-7 genes, the complete variable region becomes DSGVTQTPKHLITATGQRVTLRCSPRSGDLSVYWYQQSLDQGLQFLIQYYNGEERAKGNILERFSAQQFPDLHSELNLSSLELGDSALYFCASSPPTDSYEQYFGPGTRLTVT.